Listed below are T cell receptor beta chains from one sample, sequenced in a study of post-analysis software for immune sequencing data. TCRdb passed the PCR reads through MiXCR, listing each CDR3 protein once. In the table there are 750,000 to 950,000 distinct CDR3 sequences, 35% to 55% of which are singletons. Input material: blood. The receptors here all came from a girl aged 5-17 years with multiple sclerosis. Both conserved end residues are part of each CDR3. The D gene is left open where the match is weak. Expanded clones get a size class; other rows say once, few or many, or leave the size out.

J gene	clone size	V gene	D gene	CDR3 DNA	CDR3 protein
TRBJ2-7	.	TRBV6-6	.	TGTGCCAGCCTTGCAGGAGACCACGGCACCTACGAGCAGTACTTC	CASLAGDHGTYEQYF
TRBJ2-5	once	TRBV3-1	.	TGTGCCAGCAGCCCGACTAGGGCGAATGAGCAGTACTTC	CASSPTRANEQYF
TRBJ2-1	.	TRBV20-1	.	TGCAGTGCTAGCTTGGGCCAGCTAGCAAATCCGTTCTTC	CSASLGQLANPFF
TRBJ2-5	.	TRBV15	.	TGTACCACCAGCATCGAGCGGGAAGAGACCCAGTACTTC	CTTSIEREETQYF
TRBJ2-7	.	TRBV12-3/TRBV12-4	TRBD2	TGTGCCAGCAGTTCCGGGACTAGCGTCTCCTACGAGCAGTACTTC	CASSSGTSVSYEQYF
TRBJ1-2	.	TRBV20-1	.	TGCAGTGCTTCCGGACGGGGCCGAATGGGCTACACCTTC	CSASGRGRMGYTF
TRBJ1-5	.	TRBV7-8	.	TGTGCCAGCAGCTTTGGGGGCCCCTCCTTCAATCAGCCCCAGCATTTT	CASSFGGPSFNQPQHF
TRBJ2-1	few	TRBV18	.	TGTGCCAGCTCACCACTCCAGTACAATGAGCAGTTCTTC	CASSPLQYNEQFF
TRBJ2-7	.	TRBV12-3/TRBV12-4	.	TGTGCCAGCAGTTTAGAACTAAGTGGGAGGATTGACGAGCAGTACTTC	CASSLELSGRIDEQYF
TRBJ2-4	few	TRBV9	TRBD2	TGTGCCAGCAGCCCCCTAGCGGGAGAAGCCAAAAACATTCAGTACTTC	CASSPLAGEAKNIQYF
TRBJ2-3	.	TRBV20-1	.	TGCAGTGCTCATGCCCCCCGAGCCCCCACCCCCACAGATACGCAGTATTTT	CSAHAPRAPTPTDTQYF
TRBJ2-5	.	TRBV12-3/TRBV12-4	.	TGTGCCAGCAGATACACAGGGATAGAGACCCAGTACTTC	CASRYTGIETQYF
TRBJ2-7	few	TRBV7-9	TRBD2	TGTGCCAGCAGCCCTTGGGACCCACTAGCGGGTGATCCCTACGAGCAGTACTTC	CASSPWDPLAGDPYEQYF
TRBJ2-5	.	TRBV7-9	.	TGTGCCAGCAGGGGGATGGGAGGAGAGACCCAGTACTTC	CASRGMGGETQYF
TRBJ1-2	.	TRBV12-3/TRBV12-4	.	TGTGCCAGCAGTTTTGGCCGTGTGGCGTATGGCTACACCTTC	CASSFGRVAYGYTF
TRBJ2-1	.	TRBV7-2	TRBD2	TGTGCCACGTACGGGACTAGCGGGAGGAATGAGCAGTTCTTC	CATYGTSGRNEQFF
TRBJ2-5	few	TRBV6-1	.	TGTGCCAGTTCCGGGGCAGGGGAAGAGACCCAGTACTTC	CASSGAGEETQYF
TRBJ2-7	.	TRBV6-1	.	TGTGCCAGCAGGGACCCGTCGGGGCCCTACGAGCAGTACTTC	CASRDPSGPYEQYF
TRBJ2-1	few	TRBV29-1	TRBD2	TGCAGCACCCGACTAGCGGGAGGGGTATACAATGAGCAGTTCTTC	CSTRLAGGVYNEQFF
TRBJ2-7	.	TRBV20-1	.	TGCAGTGCCGTAGGGGGGGCCTCCTACGAGCAGTACTTC	CSAVGGASYEQYF
TRBJ1-1	.	TRBV6-1	.	TGTGCCAGCAGCCAGCCGTGGAGCGAGACACACATGAACACTGAAGCTTTCTTT	CASSQPWSETHMNTEAFF
TRBJ2-5	.	TRBV20-1	TRBD2	TGCAGTCCCCGAGAGATAGCGGGAGTAGGGCAAGAGACCCAGTACTTC	CSPREIAGVGQETQYF
TRBJ1-6	.	TRBV30	.	TGTGCCTGGAGTGTAGACAGGAGTAATTCACCCCTCCACTTT	CAWSVDRSNSPLHF
TRBJ2-7	once	TRBV20-1	.	TGCAGTGCTAGAGCAGGAAGACAGGAAAGAGGAACCTACGAGCAGTACTTC	CSARAGRQERGTYEQYF
TRBJ1-1	few	TRBV4-3	.	TGCGCCAGCAGCCAAGCTCCCCCATACAGTTATGATAACACTGAAGCTTTCTTT	CASSQAPPYSYDNTEAFF
TRBJ2-5	.	TRBV29-1	.	TGCAGCGGTAGACAAGTACAGGACCAAGAGACCCAGTACTTC	CSGRQVQDQETQYF
TRBJ2-7	few	TRBV10-3	TRBD2	TGTGCCATCAGTGAGCCGGGACTAGTATCCTACGAGCAGTACTTC	CAISEPGLVSYEQYF
TRBJ2-7	.	TRBV27	TRBD1	TGTGCCAGCAGGCCGGGACAGGGGGCCTACGAGCAGTACTTC	CASRPGQGAYEQYF
TRBJ1-4	.	TRBV29-1	.	TGCAGCGCCGAGGGGGGCCTTCTTAATGAAAAACTGTTTTTT	CSAEGGLLNEKLFF
TRBJ1-4	.	TRBV7-9	.	TGTGCCAGCAGCCCCCAGGGATTGGGTGAAAAACTGTTTTTT	CASSPQGLGEKLFF
TRBJ2-1	.	TRBV27	.	TGTGCCAGCAGTTTCCTGACTTCAGGCTCCTACAATGAGCAGTTCTTC	CASSFLTSGSYNEQFF
TRBJ2-1	.	TRBV20-1	.	TGCAGTGCTACCAGAGCGGCGAGCTCCTACAATGAGCAGTTCTTC	CSATRAASSYNEQFF
TRBJ2-7	.	TRBV2	.	TGTGCCAGCAGTGAAGGGCCAGGGGTTCACGAGCAGTACTTC	CASSEGPGVHEQYF
TRBJ1-1	.	TRBV10-3	.	TGTGCCATCAGTGAAGGAGACACCGGGACTGAAGCTTTCTTT	CAISEGDTGTEAFF
TRBJ1-1	.	TRBV27	TRBD1	TGTGCCAGCAGTTTAATGACAGGGGGCCTGAACACTGAAGCTTTCTTT	CASSLMTGGLNTEAFF
TRBJ2-7	.	TRBV4-2	TRBD1	TGTGCCAGCAGCCATGCGACAGGGGGAAAGGGATACGAGCAGTACTTC	CASSHATGGKGYEQYF
TRBJ2-1	few	TRBV6-6	.	TGTGCCAGCGGGGCCCTAGCGCTCGACAATGAGCAGTTCTTC	CASGALALDNEQFF